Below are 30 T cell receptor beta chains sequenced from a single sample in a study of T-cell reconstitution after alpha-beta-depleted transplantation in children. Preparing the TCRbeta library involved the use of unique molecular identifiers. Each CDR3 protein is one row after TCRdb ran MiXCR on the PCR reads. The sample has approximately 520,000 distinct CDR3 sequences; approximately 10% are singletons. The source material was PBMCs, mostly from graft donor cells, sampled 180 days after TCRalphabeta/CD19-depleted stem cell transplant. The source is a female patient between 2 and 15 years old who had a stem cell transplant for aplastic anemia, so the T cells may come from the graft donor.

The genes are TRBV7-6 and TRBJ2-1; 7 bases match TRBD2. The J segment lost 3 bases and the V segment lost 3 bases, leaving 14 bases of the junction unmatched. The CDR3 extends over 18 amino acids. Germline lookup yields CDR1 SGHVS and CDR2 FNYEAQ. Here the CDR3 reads CASSFVAGERKGYNEQFF. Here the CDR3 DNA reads TGTGCCAGCAGCTTCGTGGCGGGGGAAAGAAAGGGCTACAATGAGCAGTTCTTC.

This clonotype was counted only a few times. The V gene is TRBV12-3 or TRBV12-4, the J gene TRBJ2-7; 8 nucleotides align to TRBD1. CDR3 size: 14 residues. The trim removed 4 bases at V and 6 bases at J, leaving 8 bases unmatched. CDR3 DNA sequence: TGTGCCAGCAGTTCATGGACAGGGAGCGTCGAGCAGTACTTC. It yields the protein CASSSWTGSVEQYF.

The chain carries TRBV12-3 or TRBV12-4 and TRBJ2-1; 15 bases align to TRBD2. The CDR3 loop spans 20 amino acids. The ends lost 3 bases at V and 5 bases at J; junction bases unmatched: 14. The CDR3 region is CASSLPRTSGRANFHNEQFF. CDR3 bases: TGTGCCAGCAGTTTGCCCCGGACTAGCGGGAGGGCCAATTTCCACAATGAGCAGTTCTTC.

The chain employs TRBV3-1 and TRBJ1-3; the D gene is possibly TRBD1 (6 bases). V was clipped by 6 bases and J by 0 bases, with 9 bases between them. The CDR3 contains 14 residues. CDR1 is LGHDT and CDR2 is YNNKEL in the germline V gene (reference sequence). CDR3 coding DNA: TGTGCCAGCAGACAGGGCTCCTCTGGAAACACCATATATTTT. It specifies CASRQGSSGNTIYF.

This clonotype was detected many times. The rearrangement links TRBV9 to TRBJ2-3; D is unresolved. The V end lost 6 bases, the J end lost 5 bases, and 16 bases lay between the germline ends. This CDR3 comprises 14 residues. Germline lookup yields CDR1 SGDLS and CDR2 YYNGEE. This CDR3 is CASTVGSPRDTQYF. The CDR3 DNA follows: TGTGCCAGCACCGTGGGCTCCCCAAGAGATACGCAGTATTTT.

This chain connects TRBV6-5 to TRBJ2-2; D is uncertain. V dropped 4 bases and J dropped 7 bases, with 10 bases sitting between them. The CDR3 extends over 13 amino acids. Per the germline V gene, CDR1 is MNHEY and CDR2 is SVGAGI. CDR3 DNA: TGTGCCAGCAGTTCCCGGTCTGGCGGGGAGCTGTTTTTT. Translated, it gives CASSSRSGGELFF.

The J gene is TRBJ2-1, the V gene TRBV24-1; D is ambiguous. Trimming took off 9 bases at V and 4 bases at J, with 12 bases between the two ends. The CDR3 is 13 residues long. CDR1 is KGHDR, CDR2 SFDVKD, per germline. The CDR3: CATGPGAYNEQFF. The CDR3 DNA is TGTGCCACCGGACCGGGCGCATACAATGAGCAGTTCTTC.

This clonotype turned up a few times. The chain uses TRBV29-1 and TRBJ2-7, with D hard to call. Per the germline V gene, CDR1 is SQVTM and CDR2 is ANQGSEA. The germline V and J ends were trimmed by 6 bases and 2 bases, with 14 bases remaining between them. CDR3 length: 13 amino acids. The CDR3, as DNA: TGCAGCGTCCCCTCCACGGATACCTACGAGCAGTACTTC. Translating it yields CSVPSTDTYEQYF.

The CDR3 here is CASSGAGVRGNAYEQYF. The DNA of the CDR3 is TGTGCCAGCAGCGGCGCGGGCGTGAGGGGAAATGCCTACGAGCAGTACTTC. J is TRBJ2-7 and V is TRBV9; D is possibly TRBD1 or TRBD2 (5 bases each). Deletions cut 3 bases from V and 2 bases from J, with 21 bases between. From germline, CDR1 is SGDLS and CDR2 YYNGEE. The CDR3 length is 17 residues.

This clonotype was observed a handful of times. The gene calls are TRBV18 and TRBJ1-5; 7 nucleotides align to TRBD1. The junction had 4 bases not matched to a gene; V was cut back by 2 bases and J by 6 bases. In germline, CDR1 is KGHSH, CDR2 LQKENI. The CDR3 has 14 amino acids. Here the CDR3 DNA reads TGTGCCAGCTCACCATCAGGGGGAGGTCAGCCCCAGCATTTT. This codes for CASSPSGGGQPQHF.

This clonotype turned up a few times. This CDR3 is CASSLGAGVDTQYF. In DNA form, the CDR3 reads TGTGCCAGCAGCTTAGGTGCGGGAGTAGATACGCAGTATTTT. The gene calls are TRBV11-2 and TRBJ2-3, with 7 bases that match TRBD2. V dropped 1 base and J dropped 5; count of bases not matched to a gene: 3. Germline loops: CDR1 SGHAT, CDR2 FQNNGV. CDR3 length equals 14 residues.

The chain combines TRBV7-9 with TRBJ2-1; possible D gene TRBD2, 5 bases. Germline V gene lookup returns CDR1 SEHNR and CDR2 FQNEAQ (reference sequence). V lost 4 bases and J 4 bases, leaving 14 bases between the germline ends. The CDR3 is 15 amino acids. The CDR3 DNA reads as TGTGCCAGCAGCTCAACGTGGGAGAGGTACAATGAGCAGTTCTTC. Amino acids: CASSSTWERYNEQFF.

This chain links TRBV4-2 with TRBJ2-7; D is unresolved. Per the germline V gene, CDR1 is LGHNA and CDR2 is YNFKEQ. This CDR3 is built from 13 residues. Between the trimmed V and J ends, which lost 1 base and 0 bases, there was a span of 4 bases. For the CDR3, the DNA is TGTGCCAGCAGCCAAGTGCCCTCCTACGAGCAGTACGTC. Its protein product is CASSQVPSYEQYV.

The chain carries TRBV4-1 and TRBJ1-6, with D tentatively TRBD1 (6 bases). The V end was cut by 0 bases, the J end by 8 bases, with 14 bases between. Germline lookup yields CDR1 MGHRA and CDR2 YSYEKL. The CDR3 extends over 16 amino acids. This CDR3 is CASSQDLTGLDSPLHF. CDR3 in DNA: TGCGCCAGCAGCCAAGATCTAACAGGGCTAGATTCACCCCTCCACTTT.

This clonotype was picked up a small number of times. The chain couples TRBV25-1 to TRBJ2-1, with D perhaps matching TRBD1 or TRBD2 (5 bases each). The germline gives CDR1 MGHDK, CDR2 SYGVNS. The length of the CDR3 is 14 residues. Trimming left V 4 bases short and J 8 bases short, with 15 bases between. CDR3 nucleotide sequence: TGTGCCAGCAGTGGACCCAGGGAGTGGGATGAGCAGTTCTTC. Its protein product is CASSGPREWDEQFF.

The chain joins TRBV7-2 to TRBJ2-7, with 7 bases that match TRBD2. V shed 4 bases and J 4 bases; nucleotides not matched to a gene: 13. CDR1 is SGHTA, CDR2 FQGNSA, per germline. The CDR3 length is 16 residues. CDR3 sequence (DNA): TGTGCCAGCAGCTCCCTGGGGGGGGGAGCACCTTACGAGCAGTACTTC. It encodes CASSSLGGGAPYEQYF.

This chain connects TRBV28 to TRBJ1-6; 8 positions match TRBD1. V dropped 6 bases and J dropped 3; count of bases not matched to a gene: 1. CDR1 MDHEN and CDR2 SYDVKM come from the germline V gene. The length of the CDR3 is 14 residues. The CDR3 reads CASRDRGYNSPLHF. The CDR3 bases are TGTGCCAGCAGAGACAGGGGCTATAATTCACCCCTCCACTTT.

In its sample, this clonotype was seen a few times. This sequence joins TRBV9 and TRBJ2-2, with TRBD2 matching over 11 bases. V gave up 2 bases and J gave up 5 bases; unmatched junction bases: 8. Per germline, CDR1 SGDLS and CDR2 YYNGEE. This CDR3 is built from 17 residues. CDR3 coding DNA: TGTGCCAGCAGCGTCCCCATAGCGGGAGGGCAAACCGGGGAGCTGTTTTTT. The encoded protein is CASSVPIAGGQTGELFF.

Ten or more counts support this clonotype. CDR3 region: CASSLLGTSVNGELFF. DNA of the CDR3: TGTGCCAGCAGTTTATTAGGGACTAGCGTGAACGGGGAGCTGTTTTTT. The chain is built from TRBV28 and TRBJ2-2; 10 bases line up with TRBD2. Germline V gives CDR1 MDHEN, CDR2 SYDVKM. J gave up 7 bases and V 1 base, and 6 bases lay outside the gene matches. The CDR3 is 16 amino acids.

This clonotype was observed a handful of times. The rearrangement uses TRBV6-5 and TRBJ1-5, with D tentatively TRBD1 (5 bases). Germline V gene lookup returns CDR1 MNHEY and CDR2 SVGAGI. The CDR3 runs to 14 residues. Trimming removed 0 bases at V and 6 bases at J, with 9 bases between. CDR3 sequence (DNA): TGTGCCAGCAGTTACTCGACCGGGACTCAGCCCCAGCATTTT. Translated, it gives CASSYSTGTQPQHF.

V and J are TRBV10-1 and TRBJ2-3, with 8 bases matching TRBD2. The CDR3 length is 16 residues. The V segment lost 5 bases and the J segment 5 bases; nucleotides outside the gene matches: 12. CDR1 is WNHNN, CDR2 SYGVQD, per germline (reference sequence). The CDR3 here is CASSLQAGVNKDTQYF. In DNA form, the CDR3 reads TGCGCCAGCAGTCTTCAAGCGGGAGTGAATAAAGATACGCAGTATTTT.

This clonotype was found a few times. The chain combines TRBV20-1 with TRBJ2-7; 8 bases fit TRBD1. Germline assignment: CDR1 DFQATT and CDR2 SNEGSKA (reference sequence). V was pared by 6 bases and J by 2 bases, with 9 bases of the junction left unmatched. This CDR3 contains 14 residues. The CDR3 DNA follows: TGCAGTGCCCGCTCCGGGACAGGAACCTACGAGCAGTACTTC. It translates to CSARSGTGTYEQYF.

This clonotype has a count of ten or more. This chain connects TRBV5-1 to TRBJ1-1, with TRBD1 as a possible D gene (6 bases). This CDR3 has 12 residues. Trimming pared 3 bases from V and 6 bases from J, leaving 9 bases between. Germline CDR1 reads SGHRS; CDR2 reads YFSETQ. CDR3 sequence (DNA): TGCGCCAGCAGCTGGGACATCTCTGAAGCTTTCTTT. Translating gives CASSWDISEAFF.

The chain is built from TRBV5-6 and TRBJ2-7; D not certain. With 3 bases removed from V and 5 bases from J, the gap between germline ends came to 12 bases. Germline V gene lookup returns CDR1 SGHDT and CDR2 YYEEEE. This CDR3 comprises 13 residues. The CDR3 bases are TGTGCCAGCAGCTCACAGAGATACCACGAGCAGTACTTC. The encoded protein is CASSSQRYHEQYF.

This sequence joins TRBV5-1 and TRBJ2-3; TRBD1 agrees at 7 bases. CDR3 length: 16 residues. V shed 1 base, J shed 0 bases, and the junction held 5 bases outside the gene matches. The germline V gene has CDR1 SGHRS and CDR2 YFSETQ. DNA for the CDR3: TGCGCCAGCAGCTTGTTCCGGGACAGTAGCACAGATACGCAGTATTTT. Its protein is CASSLFRDSSTDTQYF. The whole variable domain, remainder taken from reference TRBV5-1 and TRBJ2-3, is KAGVTQTPRYLIKTRGQQVTLSCSPISGHRSVSWYQQTPGQGLQFLFEYFSETQRNKGNFPGRFSGRQFSNSRSEMNVSTLELGDSALYLCASSLFRDSSTDTQYFGPGTRLTVL.

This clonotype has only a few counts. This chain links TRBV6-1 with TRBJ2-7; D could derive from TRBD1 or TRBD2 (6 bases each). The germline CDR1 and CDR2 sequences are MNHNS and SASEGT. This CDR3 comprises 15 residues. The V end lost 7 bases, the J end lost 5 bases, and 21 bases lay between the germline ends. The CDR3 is CASIPSWGASHEQYF. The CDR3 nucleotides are TGTGCCAGCATCCCTTCTTGGGGGGCCTCGCACGAGCAGTACTTC.

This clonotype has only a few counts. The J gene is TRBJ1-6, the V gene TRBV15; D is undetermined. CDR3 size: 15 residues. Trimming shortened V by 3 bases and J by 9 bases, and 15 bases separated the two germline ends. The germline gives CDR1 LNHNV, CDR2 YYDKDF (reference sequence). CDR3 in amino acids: CATSRLKGEGSPLHF. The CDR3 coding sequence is TGTGCCACCAGCAGGCTAAAAGGAGAAGGTTCACCCCTCCACTTT. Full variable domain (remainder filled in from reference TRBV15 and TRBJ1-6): DAMVIQNPRYQVTQFGKPVTLSCSQTLNHNVMYWYQQKSSQAPKLLFHYYDKDFNNEADTPDNFQSRRPNTSFCFLDIRSPGLGDTAMYLCATSRLKGEGSPLHFGNGTRLTVT.

The CDR3 bases are TGTGCCACCAGTGGTTTAACCTCCTACGAGCAGTACTTC. Translated: CATSGLTSYEQYF. The rearrangement links TRBV24-1 to TRBJ2-7; no clear D. Trimming cost V 5 bases and J 0 bases, with 7 bases left between them. Germline CDR1 KGHDR, CDR2 SFDVKD. CDR3 length: 13 residues.

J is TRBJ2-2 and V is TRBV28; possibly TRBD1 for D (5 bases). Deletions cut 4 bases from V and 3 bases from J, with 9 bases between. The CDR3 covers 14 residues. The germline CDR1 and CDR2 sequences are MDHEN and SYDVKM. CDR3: CASSWRQYTGELFF. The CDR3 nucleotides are TGTGCCAGCAGTTGGAGACAGTACACCGGGGAGCTGTTTTTT.

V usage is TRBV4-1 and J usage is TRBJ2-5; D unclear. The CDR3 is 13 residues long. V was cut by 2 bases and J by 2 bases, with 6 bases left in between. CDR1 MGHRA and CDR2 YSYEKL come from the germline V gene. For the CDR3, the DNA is TGCGCCAGCAGCCAAAATATACAAGAGACCCAGTACTTC. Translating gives CASSQNIQETQYF.